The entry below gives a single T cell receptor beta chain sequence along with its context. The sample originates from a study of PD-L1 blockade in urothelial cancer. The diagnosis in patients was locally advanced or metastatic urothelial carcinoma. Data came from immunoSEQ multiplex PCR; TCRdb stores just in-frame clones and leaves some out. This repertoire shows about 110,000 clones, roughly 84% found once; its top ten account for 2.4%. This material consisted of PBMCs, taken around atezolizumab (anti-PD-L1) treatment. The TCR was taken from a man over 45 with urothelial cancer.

This CDR3 is CASSIGTGVSYEQYF. The CDR3 DNA reads as TGTGCCAGCAGCATTGGGACAGGGGTATCCTACGAGCAGTACTTC. The chain has TRBV7-8 and TRBJ2-7; 10 bases fit TRBD1. The CDR3 sequence is 15 residues long. The junction had 5 bases not matched to a gene; V was cut back by 5 bases and J by 1 base. Germline V gene sequence: CDR1 SGHVS, CDR2 FQNEAQ.